The clone carrying this TCR beta chain was counted ten times or more. Its antigen remains unknown. The study included ophthalmopathy patients with Clinical Activity Score at least 3, NOSPECS grade at least 4 and duration under 3 months. Each diagnosis drew on symptoms, thyroxine, TRAb, thyroid ultrasound and orbital computed tomography findings. The data were obtained in a study of T cells in Graves' hyperthyroidism and ophthalmopathy. Whole-study results and caveats: Also found in blood were most expanded thyroid clonotypes above 0.001.

Germline V lookup: CDR1 SGHAT, CDR2 FQDESV (reference sequence). V lost 2 bases, J lost 3 bases, and 11 bases lay in between. The CDR3 consists of 14 residues. Amplification of TCR beta CDR3 regions was performed using RNA transcripts as template. Initially, a first-round RT-PCR of the TCR CDR3 employed the HTBI primer set. TCRdb recomputed calls from the multiplex PCR reads with MiXCR, one row per CDR3 protein. The table has 450,000 to 650,000 distinct CDR3 sequences, 13% to 15% seen once. J is TRBJ2-7 and V is TRBV11-1, with D perhaps matching TRBD1 (6 bases). The sample taken for sequencing was blood. The receptor comes from a woman aged 18 to 35 with Graves' ophthalmopathy. The CDR3: CASSLTGQSYEQYF. The CDR3 DNA is TGTGCCAGCAGCTTAACTGGACAGAGCTACGAGCAGTACTTC.